This T cell receptor (beta chain) was documented in a study of T cells in Graves' hyperthyroidism and ophthalmopathy. At the level of the study: Pretreatment peripheral blood was obtained at initial diagnosis. Study-wide results and limits: Blood held most thyroid clonotypes expanded above 0.001 frequency. The model made its ophthalmopathy prediction, and onset followed a median roughly six months later.

There are 13 residues in the CDR3. Germline loops: CDR1 SQVTM, CDR2 ANQGSEA. The V end lost 4 bases, the J end lost 13 bases, and 19 bases lay between the germline ends. Fresh peripheral blood, 10 ml, was the source of the PBMCs. The investigators amplified TCR beta CDR3 regions from RNA transcripts. Primed by the HTBI set, a first-round RT-PCR was run on the TCR CDR3. TCRdb called the multiplex PCR reads again in MiXCR, with one record for every CDR3 protein. The sample contains 350,000 or so distinct CDR3 sequences, approximately 18% of which appear only once. There are a few counts of this clonotype. The antigen is not known.

The chain links TRBV29-1 to TRBJ1-4, with TRBD1 as a possible D gene (5 bases). The clonotype originates from a woman in her twenties or thirties with Graves' hyperthyroidism that later progressed to Graves' ophthalmopathy. Sequenced material: blood. The CDR3 is CSVVRDPGQGLFF. In DNA form, the CDR3 reads TGCAGCGTTGTCAGGGATCCTGGGCAAGGACTGTTTTTT.